Listed below are T cell receptor beta chains from one sample, sequenced in a study of lymphopenia after photon versus proton radiotherapy. Data came from immunoSEQ multiplex PCR; TCRdb stores just in-frame clones and leaves some out. The table records approximately 62,000 clones, about 88% of them present only once. Sequences were derived from peripheral blood, sampled from a patient treated with proton-based radiotherapy. These receptor sequences come from a man aged 60 to 75 with pancreatic cancer. Each CDR3 is given with its conserved first and last residue. A D gene is named only where the DNA matches it firmly. Clone size is shown for a subset of rows, as once, few, many or a class of expanded clone.

>TRBD2|-|TRBJ2-1|TRBV2
TGTGCCAGCAGTGGAGGGCTTCGGGGGGATGAGCAGTTCTTC
CASSGGLRGDEQFF
>-|-|TRBJ2-7|TRBV28
TGTGCCACCGACAGCTCCGAGCAGTACTTC
CATDSSEQYF
>-|-|TRBJ1-1|TRBV28
TGTGCCAGCAGTTTAGTACTTGGGGGCGGCACTGAAGCTTTCTTT
CASSLVLGGGTEAFF
>-|-|TRBJ2-6|TRBV6-5
TGTGCCAGCAGTCAGAACTCTGGGGCCAACGTCCTGACTTTC
CASSQNSGANVLTF
>TRBD1|-|TRBJ1-2|TRBV7-2
TGTGCCAGCAGCTCTTATCCCCTCGACAGGGGATATGGCTACACCTTC
CASSSYPLDRGYGYTF
>-|-|TRBJ2-2|TRBV4-2
TGTGCCAGCAGCCACCCGGGACCAAACCCCGGGGAGCTGTTTTTT
CASSHPGPNPGELFF
>-|-|TRBJ2-6|TRBV11-1
TGTGCCAGCAGCTTAGGGGGAGCTGGGGCCAACGTCCTGACTTTC
CASSLGGAGANVLTF
>-|few|TRBJ1-1|TRBV9
TGTGCCAGCAGCGTAGTACCAGGGGTGACTGAAGCTTTCTTT
CASSVVPGVTEAFF
>-|-|TRBJ1-2|TRBV19
TGTGCCAGTAGTATGATTTGGCGGAGCCAACCTTGGAACTATGGCTACACCTTC
CASSMIWRSQPWNYGYTF
>TRBD1|-|TRBJ1-1|TRBV28
TGTGCCAGCAGTTTAGGAACAGGGGGAGCTTTCTTT
CASSLGTGGAFF
>-|-|TRBJ2-1|TRBV9
TGTGCCAGCAGCGTAGGGCAGGGAGATTGGTACAATGAGCAGTTCTTC
CASSVGQGDWYNEQFF
>-|-|TRBJ1-4|TRBV5-8
TGTGCCAGCAGCATAAGCGCGGGGCGGTCTGAAAAACTGTTTTTT
CASSISAGRSEKLFF
>TRBD2|-|TRBJ2-1|TRBV28
TGTGCCAGCAGTTTATTTATAGCGGGGATTAACAATGAGCAGTTCTTC
CASSLFIAGINNEQFF
>TRBD2|-|TRBJ2-1|TRBV2
TGTGCCAGCAGTGAAAGGGGTAGCGGGATAAGACACAATGAGCAGTTCTTC
CASSERGSGIRHNEQFF
>-|-|TRBJ2-2|TRBV28
TGTGCCAGCAGTTTACCAGCCGCGAACACCGGGGAGCTGTTTTTT
CASSLPAANTGELFF
>-|-|TRBJ1-2|TRBV5-4
TGTGCCAGCAGCCAAGATCGGGACATCTATGGCTACACCTTC
CASSQDRDIYGYTF
>TRBD2|-|TRBJ2-7|TRBV27
TGTGCTCCGACCAGCGGGAGAAAGTCCGATTACGAGCAGTACTTC
CAPTSGRKSDYEQYF
>-|-|TRBJ2-7|TRBV28
TGTGCCAGCAGTTTACGTAAGACGTACGCCTACGAGCAGTACTTC
CASSLRKTYAYEQYF
>TRBD2|once|TRBJ2-3|TRBV18
TGTGCCAGCTCACCTCTGGCGGGAGGGTTGCAAGATACGCAGTATTTT
CASSPLAGGLQDTQYF
>TRBD2|-|TRBJ2-1|TRBV4-3
TGCGCCAGCAGCCAAGACCTGGCGGGAGTACCCTACAATGAGCAGTTCTTC
CASSQDLAGVPYNEQFF
>-|-|TRBJ2-7|TRBV19
TGTGCCAGTAGTTCCGGGGCCTATCCCTACGAGCAGTACTTC
CASSSGAYPYEQYF
>-|once|TRBJ2-7|TRBV2
TGTGCCAGCAGTCTTGGACAGCTCTCCTACGAGCAGTACTTC
CASSLGQLSYEQYF
>-|few|TRBJ1-2|TRBV29-1
TGCAGCGTTCCTTTGTCGAAGGGGGAAAGAGATGGCTACACCTTC
CSVPLSKGERDGYTF
>-|-|TRBJ2-7|TRBV11-3
TGTGCCAGCGCCGGGACGGTACCGTACGAGCAGTACTTC
CASAGTVPYEQYF
>-|once|TRBJ1-4|TRBV19
TGTGCCAGTAGTATTCAGGGAGGAAGTAATGAAAAACTGTTTTTT
CASSIQGGSNEKLFF
>-|-|TRBJ2-2|TRBV9
TGTGCCAGCAGCGTAGGGACAGATATGAACACCGGGGAGCTGTTTTTT
CASSVGTDMNTGELFF
>TRBD2|-|TRBJ2-7|TRBV28
TGTGCCAGCAGTTTACTAGCGGGAGGGAGGGCCTACGAGCAGTACTTC
CASSLLAGGRAYEQYF
>-|-|TRBJ2-7|TRBV9
TGTGCCAGCAGCGTATATCCTGACGGGGGATCCTACGAGCAGTACTTC
CASSVYPDGGSYEQYF
>TRBD2|-|TRBJ2-7|TRBV28
TGTGCCAGCAGACGAACACTAGCGGGTTACGAGCAGTACTTC
CASRRTLAGYEQYF